This TCR beta chain emerged from a study of blood T cells in healthy people across ages. This clonotype was observed at least ten times. Primers used in a second PCR of roughly 6 to 12 cycles were a sample-barcoded 5' primer and a J-beta primer mix. Each CDR3 protein gets one entry after TCRdb re-called the 5' RACE reads with MiXCR. The sample records some 1,800,000 distinct CDR3 sequences, approximately 40% being singletons. Trimming stripped 3 bases from V and 2 bases from J, with 11 bases between. This CDR3 has 15 residues. The V gene's germline CDR1 is SGHTA and CDR2 FQGNSA. The receptor was isolated from a human donor in good health. The chain carries TRBV7-2 and TRBJ1-5; a weak D match, TRBD1 (5 bases). Sequenced sample: blood. The CDR3 nucleotides read TGTGCCAGCAGCTTGGCCCTGGGGGGCAATCAGCCCCAGCATTTT. It yields the protein CASSLALGGNQPQHF. Looking up the rest from reference TRBV7-2 and TRBJ1-5 gives the full variable domain: GAGVSQSPSNKVTEKGKDVELRCDPISGHTALYWYRQSLGQGLEFLIYFQGNSAPDKSGLPSDRFSAERTGGSVSTLTIQRTQQEDSAVYLCASSLALGGNQPQHFGDGTRLSIL.